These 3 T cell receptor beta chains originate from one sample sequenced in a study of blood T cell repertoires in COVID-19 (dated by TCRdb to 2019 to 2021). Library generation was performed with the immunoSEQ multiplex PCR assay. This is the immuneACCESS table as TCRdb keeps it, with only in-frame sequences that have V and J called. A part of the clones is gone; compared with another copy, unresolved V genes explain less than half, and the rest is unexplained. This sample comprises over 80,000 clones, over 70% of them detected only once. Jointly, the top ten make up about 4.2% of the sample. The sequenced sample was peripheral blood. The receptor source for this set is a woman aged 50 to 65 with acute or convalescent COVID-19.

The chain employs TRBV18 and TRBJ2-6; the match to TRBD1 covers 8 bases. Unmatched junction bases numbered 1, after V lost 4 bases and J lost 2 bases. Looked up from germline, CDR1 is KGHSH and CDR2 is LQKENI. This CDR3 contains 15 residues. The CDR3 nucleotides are TGTGCCAGCTCACAGACAGGGGCTGGGGCCAACGTCCTGACTTTC. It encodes CASSQTGAGANVLTF.

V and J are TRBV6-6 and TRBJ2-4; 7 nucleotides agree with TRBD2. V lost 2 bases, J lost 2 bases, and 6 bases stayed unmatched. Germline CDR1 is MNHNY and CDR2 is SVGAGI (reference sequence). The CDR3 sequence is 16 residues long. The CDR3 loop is CASSYIQGGTKNIQYF. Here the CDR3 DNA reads TGTGCCAGCAGTTACATCCAGGGAGGGACCAAAAACATTCAGTACTTC.

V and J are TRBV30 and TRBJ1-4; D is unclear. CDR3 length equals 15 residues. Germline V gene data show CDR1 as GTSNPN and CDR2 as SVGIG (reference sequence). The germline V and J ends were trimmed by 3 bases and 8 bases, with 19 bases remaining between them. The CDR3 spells CAWRLGSSPTEKLFF. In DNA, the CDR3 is TGTGCCTGGAGACTCGGGAGCTCCCCCACGGAAAAACTGTTTTTT. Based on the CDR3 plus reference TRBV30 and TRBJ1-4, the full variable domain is SQTIHQWPATLVQPVGSPLSLECTVEGTSNPNLYWYRQAAGRGLQLLFYSVGIGQISSEVPQNLSASRPQDRQFILSSKKLLLSDSGFYLCAWRLGSSPTEKLFFGSGTQLSVL.